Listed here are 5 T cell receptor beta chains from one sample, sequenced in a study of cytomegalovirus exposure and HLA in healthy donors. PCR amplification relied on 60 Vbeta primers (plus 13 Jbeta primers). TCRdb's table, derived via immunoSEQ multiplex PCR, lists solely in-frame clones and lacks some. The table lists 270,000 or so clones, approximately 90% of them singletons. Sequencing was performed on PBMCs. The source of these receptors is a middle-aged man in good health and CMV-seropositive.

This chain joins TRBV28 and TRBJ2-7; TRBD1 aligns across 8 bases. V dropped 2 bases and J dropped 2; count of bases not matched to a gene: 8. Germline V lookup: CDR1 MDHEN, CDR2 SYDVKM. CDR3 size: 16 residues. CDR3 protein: CASSLVGGTGAYEQYF. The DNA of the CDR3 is TGTGCCAGCAGTTTAGTTGGGGGGACAGGCGCCTACGAGCAGTACTTC.

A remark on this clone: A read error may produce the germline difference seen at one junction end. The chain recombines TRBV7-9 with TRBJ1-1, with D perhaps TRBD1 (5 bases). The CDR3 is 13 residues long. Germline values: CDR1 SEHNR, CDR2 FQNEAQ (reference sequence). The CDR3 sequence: CSSSFPGGTEAFF. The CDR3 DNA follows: TGTTCCAGCAGCTTCCCGGGGGGGACTGAAGCTTTCTTT.

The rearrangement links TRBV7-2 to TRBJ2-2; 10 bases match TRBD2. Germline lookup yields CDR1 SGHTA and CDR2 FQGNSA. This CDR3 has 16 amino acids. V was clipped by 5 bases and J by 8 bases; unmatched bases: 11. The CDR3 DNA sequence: TGTGCCAGCAGCGAGACTAGCGGGTATACCCAGGGGGAGCTGTTTTTT. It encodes CASSETSGYTQGELFF.

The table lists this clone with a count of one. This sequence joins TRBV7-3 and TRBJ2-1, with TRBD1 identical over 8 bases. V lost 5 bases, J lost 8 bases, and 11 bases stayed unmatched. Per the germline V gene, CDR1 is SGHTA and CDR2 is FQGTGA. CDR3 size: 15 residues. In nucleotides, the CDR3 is TGTGCCAGCAGCACGGGACAGGTGGGCCGAGATGAGCAGTTCTTC. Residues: CASSTGQVGRDEQFF. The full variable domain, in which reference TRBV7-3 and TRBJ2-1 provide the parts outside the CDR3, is GAGVSQTPSNKVTEKGKYVELRCDPISGHTALYWYRQSLGQGPEFLIYFQGTGAADDSGLPNDRFFAVRPEGSVSTLKIQRTERGDSAVYLCASSTGQVGRDEQFFGPGTRLTVL.

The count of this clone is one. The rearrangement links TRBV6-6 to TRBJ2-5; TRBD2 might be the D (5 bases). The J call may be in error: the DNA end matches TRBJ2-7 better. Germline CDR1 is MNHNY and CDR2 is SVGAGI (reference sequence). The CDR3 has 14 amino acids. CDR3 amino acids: CASSASRGSYEQYF. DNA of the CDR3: TGTGCCAGCAGTGCCTCTCGGGGAAGCTACGAGCAGTACTTC.